A single sample is the source of the 7 T cell receptor beta chains below, sequenced in a study of blood T cell repertoires in COVID-19. Measured with immunoSEQ multiplex PCR; TCRdb has only the in-frame clones, and not every one. The sample yields 190,000 or so clones, about 87% seen once. The specimen sequenced was peripheral blood. The receptors originated from a man aged 35-49 years with active or convalescent COVID-19.

The gene calls are TRBV25-1 and TRBJ2-5, with unresolved D. Germline V gene sequence: CDR1 MGHDK, CDR2 SYGVNS. This CDR3 is built from 13 residues. Trimming stripped 2 bases from V and 2 bases from J, with 6 bases between. The CDR3 loop is CASSEGEQETQYF. The CDR3 nucleotides are TGTGCCAGCAGTGAAGGAGAACAAGAGACCCAGTACTTC.

The chain combines TRBV5-6 with TRBJ1-5; D perhaps matches TRBD1 (6 bases). Trimming took off 5 bases at V and 4 bases at J, with 16 bases between the two ends. This CDR3 is built from 15 residues. From germline, CDR1 is SGHDT and CDR2 YYEEEE. CDR3 bases: TGTGCCAGCAGTTCCCGGACAGCAGGGAATCAGCCCCAGCATTTT. This translates into CASSSRTAGNQPQHF.

V gene TRBV4-2 combines with J gene TRBJ1-1; TRBD1 matches 8 bases. The CDR3 spans 13 residues. CDR1 LGHNA and CDR2 YNFKEQ come from the germline V gene. The V and J ends lost 3 bases and 6 bases, in that order; junction bases with no gene match: 3. The CDR3 DNA reads TGTGCCAGCAGCCAGACACAGGGGGCTGAAGCTTTCTTT. It translates to CASSQTQGAEAFF.

The chain couples TRBV27 to TRBJ2-7; 9 bases match TRBD1. Germline trimming cut 9 bases from V and 1 base from J; bases unmatched to any gene: 7. Germline assignment: CDR1 MNHEY and CDR2 SMNVEV (reference sequence). The CDR3 extends over 14 amino acids. CDR3 nucleotide sequence: TGTGCCAGAATGGGGGACAGGGAGTCCTACGAGCAGTACTTC. It codes for CARMGDRESYEQYF.

The chain is built from TRBV14 and TRBJ1-4; 7 bases line up with TRBD1. CDR3 length: 15 amino acids. Germline V gives CDR1 SGHDN, CDR2 FVKESK. Losses at the gene ends were 1 base for V and 5 bases for J; bases not matched to a gene: 4. The chain's CDR3 is CASSQVRGRNEKLFF. Written as DNA, the CDR3 is TGTGCCAGCAGCCAAGTAAGGGGGCGGAATGAAAAACTGTTTTTT. Full variable domain (rest looked up from reference TRBV14 and TRBJ1-4): EAGVTQFPSHSVIEKGQTVTLRCDPISGHDNLYWYRRVMGKEIKFLLHFVKESKQDESGMPNNRFLAERTGGTYSTLKVQPAELEDSGVYFCASSQVRGRNEKLFFGSGTQLSVL.

The chain is built from TRBV30 and TRBJ1-2, with no clear D. CDR1 is GTSNPN, CDR2 SVGIG, per germline (reference sequence). V shed 1 base and J shed 7 bases, with 7 bases lying between them. The CDR3 runs 11 residues. CDR3 DNA sequence: TGTGCCTGGAGTGCCGGGATTGGCTACACCTTC. It codes for CAWSAGIGYTF.

The chain has TRBV4-3 and TRBJ2-7, with 10 bases identical to TRBD2. The CDR3 consists of 15 residues. Germline CDR1 and CDR2: LGHNA and YSLEER. Unmatched junction bases numbered 4, after V lost 2 bases and J lost 3 bases. The CDR3 is CASSQTLAGNYEQYF. CDR3 nucleotide sequence: TGCGCCAGCAGCCAAACACTAGCGGGGAACTACGAGCAGTACTTC.